This T cell receptor (beta chain) comes out of a study of blood T cell repertoires in COVID-19. Overall study: Collection of acute and convalescent COVID-19 samples took place in the United States, Italy and Spain. T cells, B-cell-depleted T cells, or PBMCs provided the cDNA or gDNA that served as material.

Germline V gives CDR1 SGDLS, CDR2 YYNGEE. V shed 0 bases and J shed 2 bases, with 9 bases lying between them. The CDR3 runs 15 residues. Authors' data handling: Estimation of nucleated cell counts relied on the amplification of reference gene primers. Only in-frame clones appear in the TCRdb table, and some are missing; sequencing was by immunoSEQ multiplex PCR. The D gene and trimming were derived from the DNA, and the V and J assignments and clone size from that table. The table includes tens of thousands of clones, 91% detected once. Sequencing was carried out using peripheral blood. The sequence came from a human donor in a cohort sampled during active COVID-19. J is TRBJ2-1 and V is TRBV9; weak D call: TRBD2 (5 bases). As DNA, the CDR3 is TGTGCCAGCAGCGTAGACAGCGGCCCCTACAATGAGCAGTTCTTC. Its protein is CASSVDSGPYNEQFF.